These 20 T cell receptor beta chains were all obtained from the same sample, sequenced in a study of cytomegalovirus exposure and HLA in healthy donors. The PCR employed 60 Vbeta primers together with 13 Jbeta primers. The table came from immunoSEQ multiplex PCR; TCRdb's copy has only in-frame clones and leaves some out. Among approximately 140,000 clones listed, about four fifths were seen once. Sequenced sample: PBMCs. Every receptor here comes from a woman aged 40 to 50 in good health and CMV-seronegative.

The chain's CDR3 is CASSSLHRGSADTQYF. The CDR3 region has the DNA TGTGCCAGTAGTTCCCTCCACAGGGGCTCCGCAGATACGCAGTATTTT. The chain has TRBV19 and TRBJ2-3, with TRBD1 identical over 7 bases. Germline V gene sequence: CDR1 LNHDA, CDR2 SQIVND (reference sequence). V lost 5 bases to trimming and J lost 4 bases; unmatched junction nucleotides: 12. The CDR3 consists of 16 residues.

The CDR3 DNA reads TGTGCCAGCAGCCAAGATCCGGGGGGTTCACTAGTAATGAACATTCAGTACTTC. This encodes CASSQDPGGSLVMNIQYF. The chain uses TRBV4-2 and TRBJ2-4; 7 bases align to TRBD2. This CDR3 spans 18 amino acids. In germline, CDR1 is LGHNA, CDR2 YNFKEQ. The junction had 15 bases not matched to a gene; V was cut back by 0 bases and J by 7 bases.

Details on this clone: The same CDR3 arises from other DNA sequences in this sample as well. The chain employs TRBV4-1 and TRBJ2-7; 8 nucleotides match TRBD1. Trimming took 3 bases from V and 0 from J; bases not matched to a gene: 16. The CDR3 is made up of 19 amino acids. The germline CDR1 and CDR2 sequences are MGHRA and YSYEKL. The CDR3 is CASSHPRGQGALSSYEQYF. The CDR3 DNA reads TGCGCCAGCAGCCACCCCCGAGGACAGGGAGCCTTAAGCTCCTACGAGCAGTACTTC.

The gene calls are TRBV2 and TRBJ1-2; D gene unclear. The germline V gene has CDR1 SNHLY and CDR2 FYNNEI. The ends were cut back, 4 bases at V and 5 bases at J, with 17 bases in the middle. This CDR3 is built from 15 residues. CDR3 DNA: TGTGCCAGCAGTGGACAAGAAGAAGGAGGGTATGGCTACACCTTC. This codes for CASSGQEEGGYGYTF. Complete variable domain (other parts from reference TRBV2 and TRBJ1-2): EPEVTQTPSHQVTQMGQEVILRCVPISNHLYFYWYRQILGQKVEFLVSFYNNEISEKSEIFDDQFSVERPDGSNFTLKIRSTKLEDSAMYFCASSGQEEGGYGYTFGSGTRLTVV.

The chain has TRBV6-5 and TRBJ2-1; perhaps TRBD2 as D (5 bases). From germline, CDR1 is MNHEY and CDR2 SVGAGI. The V gene lost 5 bases and the J gene lost 0 bases, with 11 bases spanning the gap. This CDR3 comprises 15 residues. CDR3 in DNA: TGTGCCAGCAGTCAGGACTGGAGCTCCTACAATGAGCAGTTCTTC. Translation: CASSQDWSSYNEQFF.

This chain links TRBV9 with TRBJ2-5, with TRBD2 identical over 11 bases. V gave up 0 bases and J gave up 2 bases; unmatched junction bases: 3. The CDR3 spans 16 residues. CDR1 SGDLS and CDR2 YYNGEE come from the germline V gene. CDR3 sequence (DNA): TGTGCCAGCAGCGTAGGGTCTAGCGGGGGGCAAGAGACCCAGTACTTC. Protein product: CASSVGSSGGQETQYF.

The chain uses TRBV5-4 and TRBJ2-5, with 7 positions matching TRBD2. The CDR3 spans 16 residues. V lost 3 bases and J lost 2; bases outside the gene matches: 10. Germline CDR1 reads SGHNT; CDR2 reads YYREEE (reference sequence). This CDR3 reads CASSSDQLANQETQYF. The CDR3 DNA reads TGTGCCAGCAGCTCCGATCAACTAGCGAATCAAGAGACCCAGTACTTC.

The V call is TRBV10-3, the J call TRBJ1-2, with a possible D match to TRBD1 (6 bases). The germline V gene encodes CDR1 ENHRY and CDR2 SYGVKD. V was shortened by 9 bases and J by 5 bases, with 19 bases between the two germline ends. The CDR3 has 14 residues. This CDR3 is CAMHRDTMGYGYTF. In nucleotides, the CDR3 is TGTGCCATGCACCGGGACACCATGGGTTATGGCTACACCTTC.

V is TRBV6-5 and J is TRBJ1-1; TRBD1 matches 8 bases. Germline CDR1 and CDR2: MNHEY and SVGAGI. The V gene end was trimmed by 5 bases and the J gene end by 6 bases; junction bases not matched to a gene: 5. The length of the CDR3 is 13 residues. The CDR3 coding sequence is TGTGCCAGCAGTCGGACAGGGAATCCTGAAGCTTTCTTT. It is translated as CASSRTGNPEAFF.

The chain couples TRBV6-4 to TRBJ2-3; TRBD1 might be the D (6 bases). This CDR3 contains 14 residues. Trimming pared 2 bases from V and 1 base from J, leaving 7 bases between. Germline V gene sequence: CDR1 MRHNA, CDR2 SNTAGT. This CDR3 is CASSDGGGTDTQYF. The CDR3 DNA reads as TGTGCCAGCAGTGACGGGGGCGGCACAGATACGCAGTATTTT.

V gene TRBV5-1 combines with J gene TRBJ1-1; TRBD1 agrees at 8 bases. This CDR3 region has 16 residues. With 0 bases clipped from V and 2 bases from J, the junction kept 6 bases outside the gene matches. Germline CDR1 and CDR2: SGHRS and YFSETQ. The CDR3 DNA sequence: TGCGCCAGCAGCTTGGCCGGGGACAGGTTTAACACTGAAGCTTTCTTT. Its protein product is CASSLAGDRFNTEAFF.

To note about this clone: The junction does not match germline at one end; this may be a read error. The rearrangement links TRBV4-3 to TRBJ2-5, with 9 nucleotides matching TRBD2. The CDR3 loop spans 14 amino acids. Germline values: CDR1 LGHNA, CDR2 YSLEER. The CDR3 reads CASSQDGRGGSRNF. CDR3 sequence (DNA): TGCGCCAGCAGCCAAGATGGGCGGGGGGGCTCTCGGAACTTC.

The chain carries TRBV15 and TRBJ2-7; 12 bases line up with TRBD1. The V gene's germline CDR1 is LNHNV and CDR2 YYDKDF (reference sequence). Trimming cost V 5 bases and J 4 bases; bases outside gene matches: 3. This CDR3 is built from 14 residues. The DNA for the CDR3 is TGTGCCACCAGCGGGGGACAGGGGGCTTACGAGCAGTACTTC. This encodes CATSGGQGAYEQYF. The entire variable domain, with the rest obtained from reference TRBV15 and TRBJ2-7, is as follows: DAMVIQNPRYQVTQFGKPVTLSCSQTLNHNVMYWYQQKSSQAPKLLFHYYDKDFNNEADTPDNFQSRRPNTSFCFLDIRSPGLGDTAMYLCATSGGQGAYEQYFGPGTRLTVT.

The chain has TRBV9 and TRBJ2-1, with TRBD2 matching over 10 bases. Germline V lookup: CDR1 SGDLS, CDR2 YYNGEE. Losses at the gene ends were 0 bases for V and 4 bases for J; bases not matched to a gene: 4. The CDR3 consists of 16 residues. The CDR3 DNA sequence: TGTGCCAGCAGCGTAGGGCTAGCGGGGGCTTACAATGAGCAGTTCTTC. Translated: CASSVGLAGAYNEQFF.

The chain links TRBV7-9 to TRBJ2-2, with 11 bases lining up with TRBD1. Germline lookup yields CDR1 SEHNR and CDR2 FQNEAQ (reference sequence). V was clipped by 4 bases and J by 6 bases; unmatched bases: 4. The CDR3 length is 15 residues. CDR3 sequence: CASSSGQGAAGELFF. The DNA of the CDR3 is TGTGCCAGCAGCTCAGGACAGGGGGCAGCCGGGGAGCTGTTTTTT.

The chain recombines TRBV19 with TRBJ1-1; 10 nucleotides agree with TRBD1. The germline CDR1 and CDR2 sequences are LNHDA and SQIVND (reference sequence). CDR3 length equals 13 residues. Unmatched junction bases numbered 8, after V lost 10 bases and J lost 6 bases. The CDR3 sequence is CATRTGGVSEAFF. The CDR3 DNA reads TGTGCCACCCGGACAGGGGGGGTTTCTGAAGCTTTCTTT.

This chain uses TRBV6-6 with TRBJ1-2, with D possibly TRBD1 on 5 matching bases. From germline, CDR1 is MNHNY and CDR2 SVGAGI (reference sequence). Trimming removed 6 bases from V and 7 bases from J, with 12 bases in between. This CDR3 spans 12 amino acids. CDR3 coding DNA: TGTGCCAGCAGGTCGGGGACTATTGGCTACACCTTC. This translates into CASRSGTIGYTF.

The CDR3 DNA sequence: TGTGCCAGCAGCTTATCGGGACTGATCACAGATACGCAGTATTTT. This codes for CASSLSGLITDTQYF. The chain links TRBV11-3 to TRBJ2-3; D is possibly TRBD2 (6 bases). Germline V gene sequence: CDR1 SGHNT, CDR2 YENEEA. The germline V and J ends were trimmed by 2 bases and 2 bases, with 11 bases remaining between them. The CDR3 consists of 15 residues.

V is TRBV5-1 and J is TRBJ2-3; 13 bases fit TRBD2. V shed 4 bases, J shed 2 bases, and the junction held 7 bases outside the gene matches. The germline gives CDR1 SGHRS, CDR2 YFSETQ. The CDR3 loop spans 17 amino acids. DNA for the CDR3: TGCGCCAGCAGCCCCGGGACTAGCGGGACTTCCACAGATACGCAGTATTTT. Residues: CASSPGTSGTSTDTQYF.

CDR3 in amino acids: CASSMDRPLSEAFF. The CDR3 DNA is TGCGCCAGCAGCATGGACAGGCCACTCAGTGAAGCTTTCTTT. The V and J genes are TRBV5-1 and TRBJ1-1; TRBD1 aligns across 7 bases. Germline loops: CDR1 SGHRS, CDR2 YFSETQ. The ends lost 4 bases at V and 7 bases at J; junction bases unmatched: 10. The length of the CDR3 is 14 residues. Supplemented by reference TRBV5-1 and TRBJ1-1, the full variable domain reads KAGVTQTPRYLIKTRGQQVTLSCSPISGHRSVSWYQQTPGQGLQFLFEYFSETQRNKGNFPGRFSGRQFSNSRSEMNVSTLELGDSALYLCASSMDRPLSEAFFGQGTRLTVV.